This entry features one TCR beta chain sequence. Its antigen is not identified. V lost 0 bases to trimming and J lost 3 bases, with 11 bases between them. Germline-derived CDR1 and CDR2 are GTSNPN and SVGIG (reference sequence). The CDR3 contains 14 residues. This sample was taken from a study of Graves' ophthalmopathy and Graves' hyperthyroidism. Study observations and caveats: Among expanded thyroid clonotypes above 0.001 frequency, most also occurred in blood. Discrimination between ophthalmopathy and stable hyperthyroidism by a 13-signature model showed about 86% sensitivity and about 84% specificity.

TCR beta CDR3 amplification used RNA transcripts. In the first round, RT-PCR was carried out with HTBI primers, and a multiplex PCR formed the second round. Each CDR3 protein gets one entry after TCRdb re-called the multiplex PCR reads with MiXCR. The data hold roughly 500,000 distinct CDR3 sequences, with 13% to 15% observed a single time. J is TRBJ2-5 and V is TRBV30, with D possibly matching TRBD1 (5 bases). The clonotype originates from a woman aged 25-40 years with Graves' ophthalmopathy. Sequenced: blood. The CDR3, as DNA: TGTGCCTGGAGTGTCGGCAGGGATGAAGAGACCCAGTACTTC. Encoded protein: CAWSVGRDEETQYF.